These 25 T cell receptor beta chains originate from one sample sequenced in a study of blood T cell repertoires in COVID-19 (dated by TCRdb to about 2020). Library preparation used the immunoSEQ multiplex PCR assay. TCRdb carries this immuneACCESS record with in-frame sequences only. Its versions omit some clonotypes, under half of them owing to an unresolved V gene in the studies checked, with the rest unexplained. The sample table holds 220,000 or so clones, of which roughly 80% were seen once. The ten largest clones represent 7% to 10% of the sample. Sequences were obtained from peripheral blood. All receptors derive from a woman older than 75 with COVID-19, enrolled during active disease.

The CDR3 bases are TGCAGTGCTAGTGGACTCAGAGGCTACACCTTC. This translates into CSASGLRGYTF. V and J are TRBV20-1 and TRBJ1-2; no firm D call. This CDR3 contains 11 residues. Germline values: CDR1 DFQATT, CDR2 SNEGSKA (reference sequence). Trimming took 3 bases from V and 8 from J, leaving 10 bases between them.

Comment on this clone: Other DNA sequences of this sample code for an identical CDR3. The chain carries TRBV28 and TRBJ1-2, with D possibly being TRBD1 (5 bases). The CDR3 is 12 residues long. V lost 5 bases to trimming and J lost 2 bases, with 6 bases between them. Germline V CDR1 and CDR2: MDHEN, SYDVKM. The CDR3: CASSRGNYGYTF. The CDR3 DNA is TGTGCCAGCAGTCGGGGGAACTATGGCTACACCTTC.

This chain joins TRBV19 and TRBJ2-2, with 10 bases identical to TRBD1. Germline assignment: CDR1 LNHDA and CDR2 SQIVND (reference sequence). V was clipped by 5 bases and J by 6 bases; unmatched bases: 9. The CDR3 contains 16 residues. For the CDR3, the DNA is TGTGCCAGTAGTGCCTCGACAGGGGGCTGGGCCGGGGAGCTGTTTTTT. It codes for CASSASTGGWAGELFF.

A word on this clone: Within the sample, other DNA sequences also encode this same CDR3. For the CDR3, the DNA is TGTGCCAGCAGTACGGGACAGGGAGACACCGGGGAGCTGTTTTTT. It yields the protein CASSTGQGDTGELFF. V gene TRBV6-5 combines with J gene TRBJ2-2; TRBD1 agrees at 9 bases. The CDR3 has 15 residues. Unmatched junction bases numbered 4, after V lost 5 bases and J lost 3 bases. CDR1 and CDR2 from the germline V gene are MNHEY and SVGAGI.

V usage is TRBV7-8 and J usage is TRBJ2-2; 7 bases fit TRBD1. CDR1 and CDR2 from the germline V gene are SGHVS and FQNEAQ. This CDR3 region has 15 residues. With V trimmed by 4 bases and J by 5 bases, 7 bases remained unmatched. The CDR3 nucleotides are TGTGCCAGCAGCTCCTTACAGGGGCGGACCGGGGAGCTGTTTTTT. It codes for CASSSLQGRTGELFF.

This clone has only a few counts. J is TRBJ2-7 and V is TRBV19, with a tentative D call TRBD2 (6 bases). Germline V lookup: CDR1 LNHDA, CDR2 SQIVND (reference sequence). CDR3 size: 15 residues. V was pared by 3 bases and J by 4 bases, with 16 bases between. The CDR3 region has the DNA TGTGCCAGTAGTATTCGGAGGTCCGGGGGATACGAGCAGTACTTC. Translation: CASSIRRSGGYEQYF.

CDR3 sequence (DNA): TGCGCCAGCAGCCGCGAGGCACCGGATACGCAGTATTTT. As protein: CASSREAPDTQYF. This chain connects TRBV4-1 to TRBJ2-3; D gene uncertain. The CDR3 is 13 amino acids. Trimming removed 4 bases from V and 6 bases from J, with 11 bases in between. CDR1 MGHRA and CDR2 YSYEKL come from the germline V gene.

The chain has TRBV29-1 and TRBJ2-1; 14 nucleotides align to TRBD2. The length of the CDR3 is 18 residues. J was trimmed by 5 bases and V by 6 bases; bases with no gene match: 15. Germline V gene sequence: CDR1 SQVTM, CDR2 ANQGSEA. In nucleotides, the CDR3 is TGCAGCGTAGGGGGAGGACTAGCGGGGGGACTCCTCCACAATGAGCAGTTCTTC. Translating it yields CSVGGGLAGGLLHNEQFF.

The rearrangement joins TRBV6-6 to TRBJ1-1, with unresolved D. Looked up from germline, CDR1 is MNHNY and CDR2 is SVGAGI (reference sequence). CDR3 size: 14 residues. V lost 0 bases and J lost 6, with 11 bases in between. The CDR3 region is CASSYSRGIAEAFF. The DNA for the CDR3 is TGTGCCAGCAGTTACTCGCGAGGGATAGCTGAAGCTTTCTTT.

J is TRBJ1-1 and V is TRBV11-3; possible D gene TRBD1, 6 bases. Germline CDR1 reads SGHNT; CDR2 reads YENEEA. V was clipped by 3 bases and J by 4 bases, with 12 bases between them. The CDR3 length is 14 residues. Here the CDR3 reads CASSFRGGVTEAFF. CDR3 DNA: TGTGCCAGCAGCTTCAGGGGAGGGGTCACTGAAGCTTTCTTT.

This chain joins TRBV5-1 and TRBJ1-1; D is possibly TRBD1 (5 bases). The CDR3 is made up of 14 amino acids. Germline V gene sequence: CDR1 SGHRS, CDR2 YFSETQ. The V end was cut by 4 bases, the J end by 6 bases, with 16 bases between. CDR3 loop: CASSTGAVGPEAFF. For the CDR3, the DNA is TGCGCCAGCAGCACAGGTGCGGTCGGCCCTGAAGCTTTCTTT.

The CDR3 loop reads CASSQSDTGELFF. CDR3 nucleotides: TGCGCCAGCAGCCAGTCAGACACCGGGGAGCTGTTTTTT. The chain links TRBV5-1 to TRBJ2-2; D uncertain. This CDR3 is 13 amino acids long. V was shortened by 4 bases and J by 3 bases, with 7 bases between the two germline ends. CDR1 is SGHRS, CDR2 YFSETQ, per germline. The full variable domain, with the rest looked up from reference TRBV5-1 and TRBJ2-2, is KAGVTQTPRYLIKTRGQQVTLSCSPISGHRSVSWYQQTPGQGLQFLFEYFSETQRNKGNFPGRFSGRQFSNSRSEMNVSTLELGDSALYLCASSQSDTGELFFGEGSRLTVL.

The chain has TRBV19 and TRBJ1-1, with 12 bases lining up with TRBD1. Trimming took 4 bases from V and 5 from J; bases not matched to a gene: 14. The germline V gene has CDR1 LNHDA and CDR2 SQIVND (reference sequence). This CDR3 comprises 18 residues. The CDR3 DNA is TGTGCCAGTAGTACACTCCTGGGCCCGGGACAGGGGGCGACTGAAGCTTTCTTT. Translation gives CASSTLLGPGQGATEAFF. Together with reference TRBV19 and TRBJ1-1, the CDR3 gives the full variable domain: DGGITQSPKYLFRKEGQNVTLSCEQNLNHDAMYWYRQDPGQGLRLIYYSQIVNDFQKGDIAEGYSVSREKKESFPLTVTSAQKNPTAFYLCASSTLLGPGQGATEAFFGQGTRLTVV.

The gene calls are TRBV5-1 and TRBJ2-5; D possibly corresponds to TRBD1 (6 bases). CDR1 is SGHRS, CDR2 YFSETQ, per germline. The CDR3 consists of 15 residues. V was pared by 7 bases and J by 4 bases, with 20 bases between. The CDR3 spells CASGLGHLERETQYF. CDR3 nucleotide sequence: TGCGCCAGCGGATTGGGACACCTGGAAAGAGAGACCCAGTACTTC.

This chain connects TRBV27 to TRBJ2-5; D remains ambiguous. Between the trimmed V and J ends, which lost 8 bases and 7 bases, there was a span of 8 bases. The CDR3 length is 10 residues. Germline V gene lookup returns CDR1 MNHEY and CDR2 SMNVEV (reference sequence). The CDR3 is CASQRGTQYF. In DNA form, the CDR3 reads TGTGCCAGCCAACGAGGGACCCAGTACTTC.

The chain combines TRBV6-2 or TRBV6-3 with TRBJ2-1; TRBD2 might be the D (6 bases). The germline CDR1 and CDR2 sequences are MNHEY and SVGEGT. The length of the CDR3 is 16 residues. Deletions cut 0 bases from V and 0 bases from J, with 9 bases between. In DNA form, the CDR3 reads TGTGCCAGCAGTTACTCGAGGCGGGACTCCTACAATGAGCAGTTCTTC. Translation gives CASSYSRRDSYNEQFF.

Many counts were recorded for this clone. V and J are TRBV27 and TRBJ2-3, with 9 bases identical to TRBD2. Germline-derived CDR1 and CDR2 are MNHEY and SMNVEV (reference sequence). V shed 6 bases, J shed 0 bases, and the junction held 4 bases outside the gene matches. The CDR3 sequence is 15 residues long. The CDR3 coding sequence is TGTGCCAGCAGGCTAGCGGGGACTAGCACAGATACGCAGTATTTT. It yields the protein CASRLAGTSTDTQYF.

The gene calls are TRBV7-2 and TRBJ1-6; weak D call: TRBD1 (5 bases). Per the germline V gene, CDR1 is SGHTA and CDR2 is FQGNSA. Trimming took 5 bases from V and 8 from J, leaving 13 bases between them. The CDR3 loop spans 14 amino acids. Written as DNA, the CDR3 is TGTGCCAGCAGCGCCGCGGGGGGGTATTCACCCCTCCACTTT. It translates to CASSAAGGYSPLHF.

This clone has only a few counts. CDR3 sequence reads: CASSRGGDRAASGNTIYF. The CDR3 coding sequence is TGCGCCAGCAGCCGGGGTGGGGACAGAGCTGCCTCTGGAAACACCATATATTTT. This chain connects TRBV5-1 to TRBJ1-3; 7 bases fit TRBD1. The CDR3 spans 18 residues. The germline gives CDR1 SGHRS, CDR2 YFSETQ. With 4 bases clipped from V and 0 bases from J, the junction kept 13 bases outside the gene matches.

CDR3 sequence reads: CASSLRGLAGGEGTDTQYF. The CDR3 bases are TGCGCCAGCAGCCTTCGTGGACTAGCGGGAGGAGAAGGCACAGATACGCAGTATTTT. V usage is TRBV4-1 and J usage is TRBJ2-3; TRBD2 matches at 14 bases. The V and J ends lost 4 bases and 1 base, in that order; junction bases with no gene match: 10. There are 19 residues in the CDR3. Germline values: CDR1 MGHRA, CDR2 YSYEKL.

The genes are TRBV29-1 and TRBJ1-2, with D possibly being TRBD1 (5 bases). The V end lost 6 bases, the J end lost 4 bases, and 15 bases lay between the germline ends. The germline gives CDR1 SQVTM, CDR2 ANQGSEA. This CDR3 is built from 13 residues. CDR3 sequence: CSVLQNQGYGYTF. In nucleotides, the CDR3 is TGCAGCGTGTTACAAAACCAGGGCTATGGCTACACCTTC.

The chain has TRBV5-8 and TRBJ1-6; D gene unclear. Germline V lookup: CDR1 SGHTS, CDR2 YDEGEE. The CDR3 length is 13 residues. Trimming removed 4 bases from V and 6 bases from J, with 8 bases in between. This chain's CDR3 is CASSITFNSPLHF. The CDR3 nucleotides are TGTGCCAGCAGCATAACTTTTAATTCACCCCTCCACTTT.

The CDR3: CASSQSPGRGGGKETQYF. The CDR3 DNA follows: TGCGCCAGCAGTCAATCGCCGGGCCGTGGAGGGGGCAAGGAGACCCAGTACTTC. The rearrangement links TRBV23-1 to TRBJ2-5, with D perhaps TRBD1 (7 bases). TRBV23-1 is treated as an ORF (open reading frame) with a function not yet certain. Trimming took 0 bases from V and 5 from J, leaving 22 bases between them. The CDR3 sequence is 18 residues long.

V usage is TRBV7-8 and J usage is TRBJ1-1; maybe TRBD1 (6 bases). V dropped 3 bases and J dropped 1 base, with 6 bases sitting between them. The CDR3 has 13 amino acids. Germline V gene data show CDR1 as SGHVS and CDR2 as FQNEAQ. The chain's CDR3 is CASSLGQNTEAFF. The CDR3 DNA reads TGTGCCAGCAGCTTGGGACAGAACACTGAAGCTTTCTTT.

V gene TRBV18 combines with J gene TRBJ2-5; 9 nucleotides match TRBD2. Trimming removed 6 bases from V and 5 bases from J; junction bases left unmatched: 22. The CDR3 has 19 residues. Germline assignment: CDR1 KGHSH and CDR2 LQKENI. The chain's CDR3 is CASSVNEAGGLGRRETQYF. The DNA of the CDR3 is TGTGCCAGCTCGGTGAACGAAGCGGGAGGATTAGGAAGGCGGGAGACCCAGTACTTC.